This T cell receptor beta chain emerged from a study of spatial heterogeneity in lung cancer. There are 14 residues in the CDR3. Trimming shortened V by 2 bases and J by 6 bases, and 15 bases separated the two germline ends. Germline V gives CDR1 DFQATT, CDR2 SNEGSKA (reference sequence). This clonotype occurred a few times. Stated time point: sample taken at primary tumor resection. Frozen PBMC, nontumor lung or tumor provided whole RNA, which was sequenced unsorted. Each TCR cDNA molecule bore a unique molecular identifier. TCRdb fed the 5' RACE reads into MiXCR, producing one record per CDR3 protein. The sample consists of tens of thousands of distinct CDR3 sequences, more than 10% of them appearing once.

The V call is TRBV20-1, the J call TRBJ2-3, with D possibly matching TRBD2 (6 bases). This TCR was recovered from a male donor with early-stage non-small cell lung cancer. The material was PBMCs, obtained at surgery. CDR3 residues: CSARRQGGFDTQYF. The CDR3, as DNA: TGCAGTGCTAGAAGGCAGGGAGGTTTTGATACGCAGTATTTT.